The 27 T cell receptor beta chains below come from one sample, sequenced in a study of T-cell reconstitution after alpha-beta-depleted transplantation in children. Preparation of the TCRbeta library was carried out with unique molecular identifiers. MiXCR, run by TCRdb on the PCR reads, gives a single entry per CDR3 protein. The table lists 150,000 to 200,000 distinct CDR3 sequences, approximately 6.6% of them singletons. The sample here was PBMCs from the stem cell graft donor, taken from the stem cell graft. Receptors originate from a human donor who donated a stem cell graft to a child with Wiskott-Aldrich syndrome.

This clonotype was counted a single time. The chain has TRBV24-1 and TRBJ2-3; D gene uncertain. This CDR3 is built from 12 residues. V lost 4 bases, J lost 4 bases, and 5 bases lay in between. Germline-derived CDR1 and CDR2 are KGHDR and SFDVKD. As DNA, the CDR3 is TGTGCCACCAGTGACGATTCAGATACGCAGTATTTT. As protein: CATSDDSDTQYF.

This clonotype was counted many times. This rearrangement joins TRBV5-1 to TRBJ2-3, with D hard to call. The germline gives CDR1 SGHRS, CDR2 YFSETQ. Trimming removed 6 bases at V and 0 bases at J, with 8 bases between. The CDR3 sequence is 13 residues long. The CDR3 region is CASNIDSTDTQYF. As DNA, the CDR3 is TGCGCCAGCAACATTGACAGCACAGATACGCAGTATTTT.

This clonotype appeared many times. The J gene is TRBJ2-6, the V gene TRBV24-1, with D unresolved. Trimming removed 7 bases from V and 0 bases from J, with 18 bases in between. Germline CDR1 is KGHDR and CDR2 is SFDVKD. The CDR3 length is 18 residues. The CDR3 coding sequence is TGTGCCACCAGCCTGGGCAGTTCCCGGTACTCTGGGGCCAACGTCCTGACTTTC. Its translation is CATSLGSSRYSGANVLTF.

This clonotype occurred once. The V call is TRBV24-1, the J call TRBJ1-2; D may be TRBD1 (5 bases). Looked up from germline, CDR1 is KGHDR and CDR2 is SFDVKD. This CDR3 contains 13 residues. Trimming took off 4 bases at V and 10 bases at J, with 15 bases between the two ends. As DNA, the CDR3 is TGTGCCACCAGTGACCCCGCGGGGCGGGTCTACACCTTC. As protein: CATSDPAGRVYTF.

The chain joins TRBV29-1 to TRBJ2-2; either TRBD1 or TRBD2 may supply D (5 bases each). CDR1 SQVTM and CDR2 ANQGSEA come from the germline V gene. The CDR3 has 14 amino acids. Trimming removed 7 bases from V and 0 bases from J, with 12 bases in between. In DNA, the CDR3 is TGCAGCGCCCAGGGACCGCCGAACACCGGGGAGCTGTTTTTT. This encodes CSAQGPPNTGELFF.

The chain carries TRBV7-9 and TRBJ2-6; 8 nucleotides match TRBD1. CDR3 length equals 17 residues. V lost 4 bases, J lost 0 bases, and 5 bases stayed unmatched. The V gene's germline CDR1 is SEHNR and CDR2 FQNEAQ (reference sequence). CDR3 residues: CASSSGQDLSGANVLTF. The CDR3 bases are TGTGCCAGCAGCTCGGGACAGGACCTCTCTGGGGCCAACGTCCTGACTTTC.

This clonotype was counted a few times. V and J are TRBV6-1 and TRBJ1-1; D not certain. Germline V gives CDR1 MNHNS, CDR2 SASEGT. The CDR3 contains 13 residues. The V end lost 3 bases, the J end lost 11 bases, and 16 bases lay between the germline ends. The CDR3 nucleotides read TGTGCCAGCAGTGAGGCCGGGGTCGGCAGGGCTTTCTTT. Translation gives CASSEAGVGRAFF.

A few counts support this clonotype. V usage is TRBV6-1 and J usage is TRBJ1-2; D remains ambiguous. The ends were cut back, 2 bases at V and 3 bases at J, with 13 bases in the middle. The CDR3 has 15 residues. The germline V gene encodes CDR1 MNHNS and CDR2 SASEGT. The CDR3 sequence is CASSELGGNYYGYTF. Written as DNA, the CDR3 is TGTGCCAGCAGTGAATTAGGAGGAAACTACTATGGCTACACCTTC.

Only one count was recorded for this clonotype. The CDR3 loop is CASSPPDYNSPLHF. Written as DNA, the CDR3 is TGTGCCAGCTCACCACCGGACTATAATTCACCCCTCCACTTT. The chain couples TRBV18 to TRBJ1-6; the D is unclear. The germline V gene has CDR1 KGHSH and CDR2 LQKENI. The CDR3 runs 14 residues. Between the trimmed V and J ends, which lost 0 bases and 3 bases, there was a span of 3 bases.

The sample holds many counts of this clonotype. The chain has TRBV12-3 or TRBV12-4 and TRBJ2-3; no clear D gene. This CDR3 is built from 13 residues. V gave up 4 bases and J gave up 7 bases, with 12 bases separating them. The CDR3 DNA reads TGTGCCAGCAGTTCAGACTCCGCTTATACGCAGTATTTT. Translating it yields CASSSDSAYTQYF.

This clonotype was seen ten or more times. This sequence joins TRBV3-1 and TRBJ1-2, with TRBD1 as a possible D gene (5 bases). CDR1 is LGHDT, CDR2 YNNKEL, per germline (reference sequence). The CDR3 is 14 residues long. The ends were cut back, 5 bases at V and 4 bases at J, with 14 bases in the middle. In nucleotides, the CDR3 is TGTGCCAGCAGCACAGGCGACAGAGGCTATGGCTACACCTTC. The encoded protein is CASSTGDRGYGYTF.

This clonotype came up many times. The CDR3: CASSQGEGRQPQHF. In DNA, the CDR3 is TGCGCCAGCAGCCAAGGGGAAGGGCGACAGCCCCAGCATTTT. V and J are TRBV4-1 and TRBJ1-5; D gene ambiguous. Trimming shortened V by 1 base and J by 7 bases, and 11 bases separated the two germline ends. CDR1 is MGHRA, CDR2 YSYEKL, per germline. The CDR3 has 14 amino acids.

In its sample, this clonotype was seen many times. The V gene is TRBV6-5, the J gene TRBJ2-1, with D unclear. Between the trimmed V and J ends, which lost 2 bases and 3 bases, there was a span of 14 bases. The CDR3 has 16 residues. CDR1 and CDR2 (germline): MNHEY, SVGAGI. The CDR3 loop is CASSYGRLPHYNEQFF. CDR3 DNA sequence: TGTGCCAGCAGTTACGGTCGGCTACCCCACTACAATGAGCAGTTCTTC.

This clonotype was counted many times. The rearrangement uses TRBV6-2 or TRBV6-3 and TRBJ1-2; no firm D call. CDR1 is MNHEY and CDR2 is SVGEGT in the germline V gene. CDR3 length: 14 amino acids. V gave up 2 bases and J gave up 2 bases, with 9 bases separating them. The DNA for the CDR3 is TGTGCCAGCAGTTACCCGCCAAGGAACTATGGCTACACCTTC. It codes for CASSYPPRNYGYTF.

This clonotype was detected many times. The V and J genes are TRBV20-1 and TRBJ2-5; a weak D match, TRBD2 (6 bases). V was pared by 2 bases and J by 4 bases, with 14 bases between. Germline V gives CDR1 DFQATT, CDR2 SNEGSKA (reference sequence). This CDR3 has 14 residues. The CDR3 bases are TGCAGTGCTAGACCGGGACTTGGGGGAGAGACCCAGTACTTC. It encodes CSARPGLGGETQYF.

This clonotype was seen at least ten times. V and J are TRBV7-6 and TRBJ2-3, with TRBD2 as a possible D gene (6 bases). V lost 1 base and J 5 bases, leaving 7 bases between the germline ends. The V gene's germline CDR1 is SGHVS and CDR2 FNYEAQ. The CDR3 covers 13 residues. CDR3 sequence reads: CASSLGGEDTQYF. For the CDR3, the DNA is TGTGCCAGCAGCTTAGGGGGGGAAGATACGCAGTATTTT. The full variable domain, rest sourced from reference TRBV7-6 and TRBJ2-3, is GAGVSQSPRYKVTKRGQDVALRCDPISGHVSLYWYRQALGQGPEFLTYFNYEAQQDKSGLPNDRFSAERPEGSISTLTIQRTEQRDSAMYRCASSLGGEDTQYFGPGTRLTVL.

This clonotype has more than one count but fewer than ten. CDR3 region: CASSPQGSGEYEQYF. The CDR3 nucleotides read TGCGCCAGCAGCCCCCAAGGTAGCGGGGAGTACGAGCAGTACTTC. The genes are TRBV5-1 and TRBJ2-7; 8 nucleotides match TRBD2. CDR1 and CDR2 (germline): SGHRS, YFSETQ. The V segment lost 4 bases and the J segment 4 bases; nucleotides outside the gene matches: 10. The CDR3 runs to 15 residues.

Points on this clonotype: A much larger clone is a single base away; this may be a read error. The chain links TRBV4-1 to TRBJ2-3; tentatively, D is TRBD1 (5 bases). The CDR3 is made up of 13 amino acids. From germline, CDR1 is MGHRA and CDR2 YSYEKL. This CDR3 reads CANSQDRGDTQYF. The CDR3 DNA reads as TGCGCCAACAGCCAAGATAGGGGAGATACGCAGTATTTT.

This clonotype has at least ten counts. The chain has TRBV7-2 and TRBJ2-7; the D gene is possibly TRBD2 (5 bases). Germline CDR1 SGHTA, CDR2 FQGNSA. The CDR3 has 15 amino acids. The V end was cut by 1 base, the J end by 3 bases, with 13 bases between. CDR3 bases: TGTGCCAGCAGCTTAGTTCCGACGGGGAGCTACGAGCAGTACTTC. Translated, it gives CASSLVPTGSYEQYF.

The CDR3 DNA sequence: TGCGCCAGCAGCTTGGATGGCTCGTGGGCCACTGAAGCTTTCTTT. It specifies CASSLDGSWATEAFF. The gene calls are TRBV5-1 and TRBJ1-1; D unresolved. The CDR3 consists of 15 residues. Trimming pared 0 bases from V and 4 bases from J, leaving 13 bases between. Germline lookup yields CDR1 SGHRS and CDR2 YFSETQ.

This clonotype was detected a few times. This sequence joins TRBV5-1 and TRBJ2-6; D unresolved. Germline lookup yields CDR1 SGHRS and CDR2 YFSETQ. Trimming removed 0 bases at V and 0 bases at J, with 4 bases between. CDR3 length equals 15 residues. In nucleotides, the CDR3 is TGCGCCAGCAGCTTGGAAAGCTCTGGGGCCAACGTCCTGACTTTC. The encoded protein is CASSLESSGANVLTF.

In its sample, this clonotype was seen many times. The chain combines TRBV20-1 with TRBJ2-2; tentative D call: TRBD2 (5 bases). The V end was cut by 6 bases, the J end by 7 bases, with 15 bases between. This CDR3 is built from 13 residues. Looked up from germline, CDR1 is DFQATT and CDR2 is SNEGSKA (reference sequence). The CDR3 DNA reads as TGCAGTGCCCCACGGGGAGATAGCGGGGAGCTGTTTTTT. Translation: CSAPRGDSGELFF.

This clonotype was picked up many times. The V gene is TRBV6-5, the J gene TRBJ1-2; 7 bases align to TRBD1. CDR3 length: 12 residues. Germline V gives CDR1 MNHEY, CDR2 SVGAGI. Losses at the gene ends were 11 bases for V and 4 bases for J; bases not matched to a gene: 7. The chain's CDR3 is CAAKGGSYGYTF. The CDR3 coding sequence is TGTGCCGCAAAAGGGGGCAGCTATGGCTACACCTTC.

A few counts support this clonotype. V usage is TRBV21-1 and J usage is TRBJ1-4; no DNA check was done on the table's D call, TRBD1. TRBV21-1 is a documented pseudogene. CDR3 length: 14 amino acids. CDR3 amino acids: CASRLGTAMEKLFF. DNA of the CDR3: TGTGCCAGCAGGCTCGGGACAGCGATGGAAAAACTGTTTTTT.

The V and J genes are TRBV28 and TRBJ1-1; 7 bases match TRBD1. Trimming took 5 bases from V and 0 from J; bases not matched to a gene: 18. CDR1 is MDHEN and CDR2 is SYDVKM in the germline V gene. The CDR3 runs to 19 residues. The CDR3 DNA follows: TGTGCCAGCAGTACGATAGGGGGACAGACTAGAGAAATGAACACTGAAGCTTTCTTT. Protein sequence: CASSTIGGQTREMNTEAFF.

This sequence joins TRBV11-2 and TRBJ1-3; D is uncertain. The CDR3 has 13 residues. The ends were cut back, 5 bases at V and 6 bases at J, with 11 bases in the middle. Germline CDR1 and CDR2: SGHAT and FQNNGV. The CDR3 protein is CASSPPFQNTIYF. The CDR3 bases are TGTGCCAGCAGCCCCCCCTTTCAAAACACCATATATTTT.

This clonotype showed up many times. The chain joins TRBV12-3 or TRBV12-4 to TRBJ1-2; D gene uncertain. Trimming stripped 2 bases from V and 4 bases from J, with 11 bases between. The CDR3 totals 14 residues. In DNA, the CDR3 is TGTGCCAGCAGTTTATGGCCCGAATCCTATGGCTACACCTTC. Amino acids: CASSLWPESYGYTF.